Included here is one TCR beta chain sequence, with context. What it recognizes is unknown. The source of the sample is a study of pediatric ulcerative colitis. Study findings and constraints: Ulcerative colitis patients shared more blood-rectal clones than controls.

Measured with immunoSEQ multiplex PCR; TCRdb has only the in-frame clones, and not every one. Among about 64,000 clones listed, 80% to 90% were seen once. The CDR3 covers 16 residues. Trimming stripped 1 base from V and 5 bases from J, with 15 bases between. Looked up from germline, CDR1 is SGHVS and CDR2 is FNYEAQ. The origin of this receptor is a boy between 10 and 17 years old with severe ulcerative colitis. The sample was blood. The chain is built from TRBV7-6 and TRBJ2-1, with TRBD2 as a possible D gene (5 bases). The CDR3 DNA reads TGTGCCAGCAGCTTAGTCCCGGACTCGCAGGACAATGAGCAGTTCTTC. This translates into CASSLVPDSQDNEQFF.